This TCR beta chain came from a study of CD8 T cells in ankylosing spondylitis. There are a few counts of this clonotype. As yet, its antigen is unknown. Study-level findings and limits: Reportedly, disease-linked clones are significantly enriched in ankylosing spondylitis patients' matched synovial fluid. In ankylosing spondylitis blood, a motif of roughly eight highly homologous TCR beta variants appeared characteristic.

Each CDR3 protein gets one entry after TCRdb re-called the 5' RACE reads with MiXCR. There are some 840,000 distinct CDR3 sequences in the sample; about 10% occur only once, and 0.51% lies in the top ten. The CDR3 sequence is 17 residues long. From germline, CDR1 is SGHVS and CDR2 FNYEAQ. J lost 0 bases, V lost 4 bases, and 6 bases had no gene match. The sequenced material came from blood, either unsorted or a sorted T cell fraction (not recorded which). The chain combines TRBV7-6 with TRBJ2-1; the match to TRBD1 covers 10 bases. This TCR was sampled from a male donor with ankylosing spondylitis. The CDR3: CASSSRDRGYSYNEQFF. DNA for the CDR3: TGTGCCAGCAGCTCGAGGGACAGGGGTTACTCCTACAATGAGCAGTTCTTC.